This T cell receptor beta chain was retrieved from a study of cytomegalovirus exposure and HLA in healthy donors. V shed 0 bases and J shed 4 bases, with 12 bases lying between them. The CDR3 runs 15 residues. Germline CDR1 and CDR2: LNHDA and SQIVND (reference sequence). The PCR made use of 60 Vbeta and 13 Jbeta primers. The repertoire was sequenced with immunoSEQ multiplex PCR; TCRdb's copy has only in-frame clones and lacks some. The profile covers about 140,000 clones, with about 80% appearing a single time and less than 1.5% taken by the ten largest. Study conclusions and caveats: Most TCR beta V segments were productive about 90% or about 30% of the time in an earlier analysis.

As to this clone: Its antigen is not known.

The chain combines TRBV19 with TRBJ2-5, with D perhaps matching TRBD2 (6 bases). The TCR was taken from a young man in good health and CMV-seropositive. Input material: PBMCs. CDR3 coding DNA: TGTGCCAGTAGTATAGATCGGGGGAGAGGAGAGACCCAGTACTTC. Its translation: CASSIDRGRGETQYF. Complete variable domain (other parts from reference TRBV19 and TRBJ2-5): DGGITQSPKYLFRKEGQNVTLSCEQNLNHDAMYWYRQDPGQGLRLIYYSQIVNDFQKGDIAEGYSVSREKKESFPLTVTSAQKNPTAFYLCASSIDRGRGETQYFGPGTRLLVL.